This T cell receptor (beta chain) was sequenced for a study of blood T cells in healthy people across ages. This clonotype has at least ten counts. A second roughly 7 to 11 cycle PCR used barcoded and J-beta primers. Every molecule of cDNA carried a tag from a template-switch adaptor with 12 random nucleotides. Using its own MiXCR run on the 5' RACE reads, TCRdb lists one record per CDR3 protein. The data contain hundreds of thousands of distinct CDR3 sequences, approximately 49% of them singletons. The V end lost 4 bases, the J end lost 0 bases, and 16 bases lay between the germline ends. This CDR3 has 17 amino acids. CDR1 is SGHTA and CDR2 is FQGNSA in the germline V gene.

The gene calls are TRBV7-2 and TRBJ2-1; D is possibly TRBD1 (5 bases). Specimen: blood. The sequence derives from a woman aged 55 to 70 in good health. The CDR3 here is CASSYRQPASSYNEQFF. The CDR3 DNA reads as TGTGCCAGCAGCTACAGACAGCCAGCCAGCTCCTACAATGAGCAGTTCTTC. Supplemented by reference TRBV7-2 and TRBJ2-1, the full variable domain reads GAGVSQSPSNKVTEKGKDVELRCDPISGHTALYWYRQSLGQGLEFLIYFQGNSAPDKSGLPSDRFSAERTGGSVSTLTIQRTQQEDSAVYLCASSYRQPASSYNEQFFGPGTRLTVL.